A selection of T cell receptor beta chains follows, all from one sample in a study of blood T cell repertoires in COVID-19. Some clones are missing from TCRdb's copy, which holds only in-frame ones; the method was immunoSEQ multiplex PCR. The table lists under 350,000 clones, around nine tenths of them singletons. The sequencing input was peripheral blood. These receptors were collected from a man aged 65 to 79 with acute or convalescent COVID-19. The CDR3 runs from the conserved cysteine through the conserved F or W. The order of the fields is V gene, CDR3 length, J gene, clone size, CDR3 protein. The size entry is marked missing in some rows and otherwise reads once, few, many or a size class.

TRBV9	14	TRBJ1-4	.	CASSVGQNNEKLFF
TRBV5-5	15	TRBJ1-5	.	CASSFLPRSNQPQHF
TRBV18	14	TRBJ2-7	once	CASSPPGGSYEQYF
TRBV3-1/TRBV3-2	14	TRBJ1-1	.	CASSPRDRGSSAFF
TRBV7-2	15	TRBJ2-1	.	CASSLSGTTYNEQFF
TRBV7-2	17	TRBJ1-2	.	CASSPQAHVLTNYGYTF
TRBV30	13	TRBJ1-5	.	CAWSYGENQPQHF
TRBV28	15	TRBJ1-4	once	CASSQAGTVGEKLFF
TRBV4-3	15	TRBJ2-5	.	CASSQAGQREETQYF
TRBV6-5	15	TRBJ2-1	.	CASSYSWGTYNEQFF
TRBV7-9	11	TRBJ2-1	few	CASSFGNEQFF
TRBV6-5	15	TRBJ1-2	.	CASTIGQGGSYGYTF
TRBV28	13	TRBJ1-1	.	CASTLVMNTEAFF
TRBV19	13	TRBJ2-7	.	CASSKLLGYEQYF
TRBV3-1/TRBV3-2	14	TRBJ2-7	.	CASSQGVTPPGQYF
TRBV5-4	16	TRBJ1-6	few	CASSLGSSNYNSPLHF
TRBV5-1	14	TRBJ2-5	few	CASSLDQRGLTQYF
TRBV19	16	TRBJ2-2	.	CASSTWTSGNTGELFF
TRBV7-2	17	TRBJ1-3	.	CASSWSDSGGTGNTIYF
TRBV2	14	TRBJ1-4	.	CASSGQATNEKLFF
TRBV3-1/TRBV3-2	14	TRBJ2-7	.	CASSHRGVPYEQYF
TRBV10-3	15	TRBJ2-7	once	CAISGPGQGQDEQYF
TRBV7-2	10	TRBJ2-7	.	CASLGAGFYF
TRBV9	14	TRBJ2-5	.	CASSVGVGGETQYF
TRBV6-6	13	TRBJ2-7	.	CASSYGTSAEQYF
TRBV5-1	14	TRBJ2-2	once	CASKEGGPTGELFF
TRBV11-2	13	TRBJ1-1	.	CASSLAPNTEAFF
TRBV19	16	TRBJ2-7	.	CASSSAREAYSYEQYF
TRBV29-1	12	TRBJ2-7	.	CSVEAVRGQEYF
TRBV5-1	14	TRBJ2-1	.	CASSPTPGYNEQFF
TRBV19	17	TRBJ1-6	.	CASSIEVHTSYNSPLHF
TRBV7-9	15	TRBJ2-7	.	CASSLSGGSPYEQYF
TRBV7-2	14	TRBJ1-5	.	CASSLGQGSQPQHF
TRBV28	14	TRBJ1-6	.	CASVQSSYNSPLHF
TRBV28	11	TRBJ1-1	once	CASRRGEEAFF
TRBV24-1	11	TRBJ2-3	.	CATAGGDTQYF
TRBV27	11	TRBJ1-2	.	CASRGRYGYTF
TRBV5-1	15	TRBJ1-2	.	CASGAGGQGIYGYTF
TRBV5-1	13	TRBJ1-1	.	CASSPGVGAEAFF
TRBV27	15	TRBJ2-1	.	CASPWGASSYNEQFF
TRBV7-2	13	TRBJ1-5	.	CASSSGVGQPQHF
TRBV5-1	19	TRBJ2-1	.	CASSTAPGHGPIPNNEQFF
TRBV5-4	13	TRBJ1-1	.	CASSLGEGGEAFF
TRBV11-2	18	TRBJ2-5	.	CASSQSFLREGDKGTQYF
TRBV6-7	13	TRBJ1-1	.	CASSREGWTEAFF
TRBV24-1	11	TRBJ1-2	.	CATRSPYGYTF
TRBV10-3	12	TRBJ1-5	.	CAIGQINQPQHF
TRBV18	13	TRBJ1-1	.	CASSQGIDTEAFF
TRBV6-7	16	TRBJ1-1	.	CASLSDRGPMNTEAFF
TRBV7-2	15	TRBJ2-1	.	CASSLGLAGGNEQFF